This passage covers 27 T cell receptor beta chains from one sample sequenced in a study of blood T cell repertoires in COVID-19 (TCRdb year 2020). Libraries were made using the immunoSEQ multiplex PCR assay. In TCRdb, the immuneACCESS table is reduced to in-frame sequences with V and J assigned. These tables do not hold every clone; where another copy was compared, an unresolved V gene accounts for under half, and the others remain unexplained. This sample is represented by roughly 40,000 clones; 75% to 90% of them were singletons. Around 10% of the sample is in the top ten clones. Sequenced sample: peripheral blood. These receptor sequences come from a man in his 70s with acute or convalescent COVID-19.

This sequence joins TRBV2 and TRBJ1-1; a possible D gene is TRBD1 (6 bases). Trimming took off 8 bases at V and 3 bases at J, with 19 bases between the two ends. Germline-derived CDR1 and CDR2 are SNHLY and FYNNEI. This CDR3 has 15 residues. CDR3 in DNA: TGTGCCAGCGGAGGCAGGGGCGCCGGATACACTGAAGCTTTCTTT. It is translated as CASGGRGAGYTEAFF.

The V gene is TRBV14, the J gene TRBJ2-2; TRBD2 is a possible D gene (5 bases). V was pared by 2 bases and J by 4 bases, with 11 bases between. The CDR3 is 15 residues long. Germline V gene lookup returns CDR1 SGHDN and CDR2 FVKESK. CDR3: CASSQRGPLTGELFF. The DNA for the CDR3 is TGTGCCAGCAGCCAACGGGGTCCCCTCACCGGGGAGCTGTTTTTT.

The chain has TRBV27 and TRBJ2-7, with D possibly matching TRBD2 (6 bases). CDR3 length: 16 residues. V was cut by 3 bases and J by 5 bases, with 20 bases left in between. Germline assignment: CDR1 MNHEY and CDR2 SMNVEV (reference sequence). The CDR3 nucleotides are TGTGCCAGCAGTTTCGTAGGAGGGACGAAGTTGAACGAGCAGTACTTC. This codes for CASSFVGGTKLNEQYF.

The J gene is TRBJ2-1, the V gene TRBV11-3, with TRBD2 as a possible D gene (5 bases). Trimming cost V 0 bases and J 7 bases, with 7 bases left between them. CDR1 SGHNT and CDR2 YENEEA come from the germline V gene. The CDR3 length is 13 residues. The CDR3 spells CASSLDIANEQFF. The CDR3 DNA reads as TGTGCCAGCAGCTTAGACATAGCGAATGAGCAGTTCTTC.

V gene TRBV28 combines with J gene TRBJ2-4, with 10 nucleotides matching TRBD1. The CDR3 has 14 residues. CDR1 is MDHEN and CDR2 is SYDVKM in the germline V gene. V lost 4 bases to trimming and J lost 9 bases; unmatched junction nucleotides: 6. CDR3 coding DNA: TGTGCCAGCAGTTACGGGGGACAGGGGATCATTCAGTACTTC. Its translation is CASSYGGQGIIQYF.

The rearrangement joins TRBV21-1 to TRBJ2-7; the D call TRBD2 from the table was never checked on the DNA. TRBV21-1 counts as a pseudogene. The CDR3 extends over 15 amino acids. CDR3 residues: CASSKGSWGGHEQYF. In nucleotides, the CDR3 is TGTGCCAGCAGCAAGGGATCCTGGGGGGGTCACGAGCAGTACTTC.

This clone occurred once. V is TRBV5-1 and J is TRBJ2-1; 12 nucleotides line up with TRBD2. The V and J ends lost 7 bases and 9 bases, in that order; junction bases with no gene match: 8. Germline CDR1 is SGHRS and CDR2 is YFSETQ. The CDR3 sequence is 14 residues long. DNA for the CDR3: TGCGCCAGCGTCTCGACTAGCGGGAGTAGTGAGCAGTTCTTC. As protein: CASVSTSGSSEQFF.

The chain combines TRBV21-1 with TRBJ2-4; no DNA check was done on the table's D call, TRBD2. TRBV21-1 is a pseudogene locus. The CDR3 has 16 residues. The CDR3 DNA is TGTGCCAGCATCGGGAGGGGGACAGTTTATGTAAACATTCAGTACTTC. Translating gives CASIGRGTVYVNIQYF.

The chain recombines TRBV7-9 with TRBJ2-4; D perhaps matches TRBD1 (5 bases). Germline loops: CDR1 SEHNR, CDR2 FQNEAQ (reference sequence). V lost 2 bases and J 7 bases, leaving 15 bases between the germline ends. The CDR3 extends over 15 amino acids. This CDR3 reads CASSLNQGSLNIQYF. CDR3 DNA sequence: TGTGCCAGCAGCTTAAACCAGGGTTCCCTTAACATTCAGTACTTC.

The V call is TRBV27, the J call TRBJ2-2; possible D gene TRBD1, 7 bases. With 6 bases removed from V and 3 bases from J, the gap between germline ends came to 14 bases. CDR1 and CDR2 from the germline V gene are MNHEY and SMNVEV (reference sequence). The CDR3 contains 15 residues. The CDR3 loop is CASRPRDRYTGELFF. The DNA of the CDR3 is TGTGCCAGCAGGCCGCGGGACAGATACACCGGGGAGCTGTTTTTT.

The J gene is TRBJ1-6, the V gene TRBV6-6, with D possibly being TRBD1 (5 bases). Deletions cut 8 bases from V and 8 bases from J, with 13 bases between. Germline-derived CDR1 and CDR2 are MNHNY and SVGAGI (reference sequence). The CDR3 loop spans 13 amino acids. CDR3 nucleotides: TGTGCCAGCGGGAGGGACGGCGATTCACCCCTCCACTTT. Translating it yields CASGRDGDSPLHF.

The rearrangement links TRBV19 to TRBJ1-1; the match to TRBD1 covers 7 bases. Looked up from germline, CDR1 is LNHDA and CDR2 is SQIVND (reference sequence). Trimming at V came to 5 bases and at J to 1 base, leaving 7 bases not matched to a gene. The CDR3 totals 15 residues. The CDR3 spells CASSSRGQPNTEAFF. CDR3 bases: TGTGCCAGTAGTTCCAGGGGACAGCCGAACACTGAAGCTTTCTTT.

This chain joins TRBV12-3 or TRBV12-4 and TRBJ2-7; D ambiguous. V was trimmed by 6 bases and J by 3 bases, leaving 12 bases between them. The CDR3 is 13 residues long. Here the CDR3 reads CASRASEVYEQYF. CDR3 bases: TGTGCCAGCAGGGCCTCAGAAGTCTACGAGCAGTACTTC.

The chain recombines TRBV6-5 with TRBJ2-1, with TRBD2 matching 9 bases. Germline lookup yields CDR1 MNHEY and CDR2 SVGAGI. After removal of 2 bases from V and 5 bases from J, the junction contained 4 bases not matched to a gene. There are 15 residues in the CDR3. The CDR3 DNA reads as TGTGCCAGCAGTTACACCCAGCGGGAGGACAATGAGCAGTTCTTC. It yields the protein CASSYTQREDNEQFF.

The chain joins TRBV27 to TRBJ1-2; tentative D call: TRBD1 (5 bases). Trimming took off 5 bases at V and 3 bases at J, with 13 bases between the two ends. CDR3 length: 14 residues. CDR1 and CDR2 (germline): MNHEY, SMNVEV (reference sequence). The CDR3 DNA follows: TGTGCCAGCAGTCCGCGGGGGGACTACTATGGCTACACCTTC. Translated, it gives CASSPRGDYYGYTF.

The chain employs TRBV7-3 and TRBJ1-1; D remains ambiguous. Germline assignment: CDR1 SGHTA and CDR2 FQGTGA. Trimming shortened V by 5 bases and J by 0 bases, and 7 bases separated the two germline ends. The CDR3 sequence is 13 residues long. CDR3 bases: TGTGCCAGCAGCCAGGACTTGAACACTGAAGCTTTCTTT. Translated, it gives CASSQDLNTEAFF.

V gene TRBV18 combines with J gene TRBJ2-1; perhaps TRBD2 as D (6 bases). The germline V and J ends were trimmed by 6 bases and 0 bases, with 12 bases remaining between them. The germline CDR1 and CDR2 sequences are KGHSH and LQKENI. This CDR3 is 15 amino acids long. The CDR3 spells CASSLSGYSYNEQFF. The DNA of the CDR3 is TGTGCCAGCTCTCTAAGCGGGTACTCCTACAATGAGCAGTTCTTC.

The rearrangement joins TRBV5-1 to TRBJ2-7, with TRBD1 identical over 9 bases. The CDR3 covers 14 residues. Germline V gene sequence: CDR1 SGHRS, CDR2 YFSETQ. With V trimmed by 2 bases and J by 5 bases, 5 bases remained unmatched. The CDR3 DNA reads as TGCGCCAGCAGCTTCGGGACAGGGTCCCACGAGCAGTACTTC. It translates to CASSFGTGSHEQYF.

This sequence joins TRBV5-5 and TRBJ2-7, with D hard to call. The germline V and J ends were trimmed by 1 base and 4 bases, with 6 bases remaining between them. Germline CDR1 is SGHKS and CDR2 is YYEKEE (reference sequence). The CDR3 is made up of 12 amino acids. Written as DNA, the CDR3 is TGTGCCAGCAGCTTGATTAGATACGAGCAGTACTTC. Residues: CASSLIRYEQYF.

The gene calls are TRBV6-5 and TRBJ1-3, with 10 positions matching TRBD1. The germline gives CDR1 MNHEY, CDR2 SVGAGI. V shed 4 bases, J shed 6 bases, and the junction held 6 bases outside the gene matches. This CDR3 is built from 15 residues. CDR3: CASSSAGTGENTIYF. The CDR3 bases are TGTGCCAGCAGTTCCGCCGGGACAGGGGAAAACACCATATATTTT.

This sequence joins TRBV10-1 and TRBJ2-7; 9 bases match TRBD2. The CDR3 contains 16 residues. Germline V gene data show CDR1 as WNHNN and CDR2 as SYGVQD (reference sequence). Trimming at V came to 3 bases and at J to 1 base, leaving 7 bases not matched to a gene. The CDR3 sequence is CASSDRLADKSYEQYF. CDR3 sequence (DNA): TGCGCCAGCAGTGATAGACTAGCGGACAAATCCTACGAGCAGTACTTC.

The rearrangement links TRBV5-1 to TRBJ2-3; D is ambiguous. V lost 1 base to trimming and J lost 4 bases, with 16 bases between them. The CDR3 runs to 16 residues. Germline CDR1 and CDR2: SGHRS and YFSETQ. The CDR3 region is CASSLSRDKTPDTQYF. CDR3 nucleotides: TGCGCCAGCAGCTTGAGCCGAGATAAAACCCCAGATACGCAGTATTTT.

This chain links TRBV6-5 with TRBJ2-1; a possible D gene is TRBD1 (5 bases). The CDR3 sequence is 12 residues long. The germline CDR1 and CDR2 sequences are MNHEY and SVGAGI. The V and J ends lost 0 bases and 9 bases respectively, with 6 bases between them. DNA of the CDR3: TGTGCCAGCAGTTACTCCCAGGGTGAGCAGTTCTTC. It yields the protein CASSYSQGEQFF.

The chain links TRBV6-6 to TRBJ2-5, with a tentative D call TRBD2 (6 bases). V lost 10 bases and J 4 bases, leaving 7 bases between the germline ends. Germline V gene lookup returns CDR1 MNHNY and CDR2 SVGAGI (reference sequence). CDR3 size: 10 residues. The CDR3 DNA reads TGTGCCACGGGGGTAGAGACCCAGTACTTC. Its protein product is CATGVETQYF.

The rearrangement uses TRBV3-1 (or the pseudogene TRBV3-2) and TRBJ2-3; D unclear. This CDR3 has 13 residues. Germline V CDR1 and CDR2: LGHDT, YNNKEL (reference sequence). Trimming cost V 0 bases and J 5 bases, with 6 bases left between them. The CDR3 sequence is CASSQDQLDTQYF. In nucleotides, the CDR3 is TGTGCCAGCAGCCAAGATCAGTTAGATACGCAGTATTTT.

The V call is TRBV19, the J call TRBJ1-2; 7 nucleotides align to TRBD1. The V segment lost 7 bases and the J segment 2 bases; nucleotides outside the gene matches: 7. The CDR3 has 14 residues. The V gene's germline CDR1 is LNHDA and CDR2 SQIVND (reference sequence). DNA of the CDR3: TGTGCCAGTACTCAAGGGACAGTAAACTATGGCTACACCTTC. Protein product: CASTQGTVNYGYTF.

CDR3 region: CASSQDRTGGETQYF. CDR3 bases: TGTGCCAGCAGCCAAGACAGGACCGGGGGAGAGACCCAGTACTTC. The chain uses TRBV4-2 and TRBJ2-5, with D possibly matching TRBD2 (6 bases). V was clipped by 0 bases and J by 4 bases, with 12 bases between them. Per the germline V gene, CDR1 is LGHNA and CDR2 is YNFKEQ. The CDR3 contains 15 residues.